This entry describes one T cell receptor (beta chain). This sample is part of a study of blood T cell repertoires in COVID-19. Study background: COVID-19 samples collected from the United States, Italy and Spain covered acute and convalescent phases. In each case, the material was cDNA or gDNA derived from T cells, B-cell-depleted T cells, or PBMCs.

CDR1 is SGHKS and CDR2 is YYEKEE in the germline V gene (reference sequence). Trimming took 0 bases from V and 2 from J, leaving 8 bases between them. This CDR3 spans 14 amino acids. In the original processing: Cell counts per sample came from amplifying reference gene primers. Method: immunoSEQ multiplex PCR; TCRdb's copy keeps in-frame clones and lacks some. V, J and clone size derive from that table, while D and trimming were established from the DNA sequence. This sample has more than 95,000 clones, with around 85% found just once. Sequenced input: peripheral blood. The chain joins TRBV5-5 to TRBJ2-5; D possibly corresponds to TRBD1 (6 bases). The TCR originated in a woman of 80 years or more with COVID-19, enrolled during active disease. CDR3 protein: CASSLGQAQETQYF. The CDR3 DNA reads TGTGCCAGCAGCTTGGGACAGGCACAAGAGACCCAGTACTTC.